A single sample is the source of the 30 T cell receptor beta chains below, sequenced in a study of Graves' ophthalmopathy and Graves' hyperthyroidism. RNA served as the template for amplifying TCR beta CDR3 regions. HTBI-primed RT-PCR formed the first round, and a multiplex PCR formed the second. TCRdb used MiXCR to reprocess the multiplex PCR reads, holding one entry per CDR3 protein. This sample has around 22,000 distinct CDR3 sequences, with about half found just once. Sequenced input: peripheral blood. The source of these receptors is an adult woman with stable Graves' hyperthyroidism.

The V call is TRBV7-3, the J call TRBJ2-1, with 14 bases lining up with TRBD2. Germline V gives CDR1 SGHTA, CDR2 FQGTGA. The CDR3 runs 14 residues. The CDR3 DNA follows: TGTGCTAGAGGGACTAGCGGGAGTGTCAATGAGCAGTTCTTC. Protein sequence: CARGTSGSVNEQFF.

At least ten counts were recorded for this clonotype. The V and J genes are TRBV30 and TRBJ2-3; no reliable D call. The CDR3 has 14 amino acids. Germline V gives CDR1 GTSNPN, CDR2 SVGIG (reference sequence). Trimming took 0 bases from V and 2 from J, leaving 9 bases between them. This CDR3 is CAWSVSQLTDTQYF. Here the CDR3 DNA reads TGTGCCTGGAGTGTCAGCCAACTCACAGATACGCAGTATTTT. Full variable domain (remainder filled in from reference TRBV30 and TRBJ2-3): SQTIHQWPATLVQPVGSPLSLECTVEGTSNPNLYWYRQAAGRGLQLLFYSVGIGQISSEVPQNLSASRPQDRQFILSSKKLLLSDSGFYLCAWSVSQLTDTQYFGPGTRLTVL.

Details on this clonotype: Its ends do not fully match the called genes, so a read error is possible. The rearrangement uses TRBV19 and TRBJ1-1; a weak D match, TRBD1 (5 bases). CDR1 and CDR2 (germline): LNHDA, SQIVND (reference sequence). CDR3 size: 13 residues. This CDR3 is CAGSMNSAGRAFF. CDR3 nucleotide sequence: TGTGCCGGTAGTATGAATTCGGCAGGGAGGGCCTTCTTT. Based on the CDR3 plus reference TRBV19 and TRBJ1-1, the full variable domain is DGGITQSPKYLFRKEGQNVTLSCEQNLNHDAMYWYRQDPGQGLRLIYYSQIVNDFQKGDIAEGYSVSREKKESFPLTVTSAQKNPTAFYLCAGSMNSAGRAFFGQGTRLTVV.

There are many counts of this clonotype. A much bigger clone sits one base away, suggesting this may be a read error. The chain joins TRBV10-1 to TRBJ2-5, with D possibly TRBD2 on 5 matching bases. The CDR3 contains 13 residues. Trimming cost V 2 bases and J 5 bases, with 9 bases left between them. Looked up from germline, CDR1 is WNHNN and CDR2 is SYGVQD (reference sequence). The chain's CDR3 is CASSEKGGETQYF. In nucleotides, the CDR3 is TGCGCCAGCAGTGAGAAGGGCGGGGAGACCCAGTACTTC.

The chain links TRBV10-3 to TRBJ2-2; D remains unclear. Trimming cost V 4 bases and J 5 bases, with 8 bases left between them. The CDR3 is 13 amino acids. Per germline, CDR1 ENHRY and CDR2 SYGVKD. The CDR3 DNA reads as TGTGCCATCAGTGCTGTTGGGACCGGGGAGCTGTTTTTT. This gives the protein CAISAVGTGELFF.

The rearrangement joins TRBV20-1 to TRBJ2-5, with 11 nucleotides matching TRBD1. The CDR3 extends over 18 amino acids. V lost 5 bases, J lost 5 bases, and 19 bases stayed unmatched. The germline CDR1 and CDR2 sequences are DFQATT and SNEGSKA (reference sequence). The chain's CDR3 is CSAGTKGWGQGVGETQYF. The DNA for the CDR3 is TGCAGTGCTGGCACAAAAGGTTGGGGACAGGGGGTAGGGGAGACCCAGTACTTC.

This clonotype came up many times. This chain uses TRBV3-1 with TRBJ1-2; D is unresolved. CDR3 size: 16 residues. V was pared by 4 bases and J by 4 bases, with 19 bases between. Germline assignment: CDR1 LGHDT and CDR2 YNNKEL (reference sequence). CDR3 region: CASSLYRHLQAYGYTF. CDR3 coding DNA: TGTGCCAGCAGCCTTTATAGGCACCTTCAAGCCTATGGCTACACCTTC. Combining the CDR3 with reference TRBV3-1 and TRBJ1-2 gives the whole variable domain DTAVSQTPKYLVTQMGNDKSIKCEQNLGHDTMYWYKQDSKKFLKIMFSYNNKELIINETVPNRFSPKSPDKAHLNLHINSLELGDSAVYFCASSLYRHLQAYGYTFGSGTRLTVV.

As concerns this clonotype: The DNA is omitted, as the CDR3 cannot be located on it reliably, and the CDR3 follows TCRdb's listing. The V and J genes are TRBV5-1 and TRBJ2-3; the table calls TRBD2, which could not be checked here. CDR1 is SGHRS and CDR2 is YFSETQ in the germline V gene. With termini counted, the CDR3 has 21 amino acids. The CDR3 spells CASSFYICSARWGGRSDTQYF.

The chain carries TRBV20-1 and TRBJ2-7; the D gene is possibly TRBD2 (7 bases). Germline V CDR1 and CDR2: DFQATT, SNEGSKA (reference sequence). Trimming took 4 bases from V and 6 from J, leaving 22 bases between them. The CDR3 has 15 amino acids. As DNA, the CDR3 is TGCAGTGCTATACACCGGGGCGGGGGCGGAGGCGAGCAGTACTTC. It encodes CSAIHRGGGGGEQYF.

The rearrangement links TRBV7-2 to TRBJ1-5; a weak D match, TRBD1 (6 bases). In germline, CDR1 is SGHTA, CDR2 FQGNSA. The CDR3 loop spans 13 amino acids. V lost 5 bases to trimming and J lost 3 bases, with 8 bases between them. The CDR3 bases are TGTGCCAGCAGCCCAGGGGACAATCAGCCCCAGCATTTT. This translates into CASSPGDNQPQHF. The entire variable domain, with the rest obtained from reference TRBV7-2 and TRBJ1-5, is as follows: GAGVSQSPSNKVTEKGKDVELRCDPISGHTALYWYRQSLGQGLEFLIYFQGNSAPDKSGLPSDRFSAERTGGSVSTLTIQRTQQEDSAVYLCASSPGDNQPQHFGDGTRLSIL.

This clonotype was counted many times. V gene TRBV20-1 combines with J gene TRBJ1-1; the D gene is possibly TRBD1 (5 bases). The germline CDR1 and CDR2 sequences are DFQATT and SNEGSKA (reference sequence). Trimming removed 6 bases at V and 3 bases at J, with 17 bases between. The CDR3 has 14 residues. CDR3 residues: CSAGGAGRDTEAFF. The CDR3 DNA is TGCAGTGCGGGTGGGGCAGGGCGGGACACTGAAGCTTTCTTT.

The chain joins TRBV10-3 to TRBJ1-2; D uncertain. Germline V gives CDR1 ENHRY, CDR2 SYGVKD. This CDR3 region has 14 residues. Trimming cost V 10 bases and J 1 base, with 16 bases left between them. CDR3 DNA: TGTGCCACGACGGGTGGCGCCTTTAACTATGGCTACACCTTC. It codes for CATTGGAFNYGYTF.

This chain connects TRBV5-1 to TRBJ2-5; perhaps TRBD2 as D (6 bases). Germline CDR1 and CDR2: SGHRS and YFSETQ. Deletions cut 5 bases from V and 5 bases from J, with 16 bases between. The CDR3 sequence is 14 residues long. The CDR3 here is CASSRGIGQETQYF. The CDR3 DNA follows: TGCGCCAGCAGTCGCGGGATTGGGCAGGAGACCCAGTACTTC.

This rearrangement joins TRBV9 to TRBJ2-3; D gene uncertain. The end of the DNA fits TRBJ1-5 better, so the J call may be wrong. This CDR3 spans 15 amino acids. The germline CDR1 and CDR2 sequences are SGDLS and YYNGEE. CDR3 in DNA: TGTGCCAGCAGCGTAGATCTCGGGAGGTACGATGAGCAGCATTTT. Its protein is CASSVDLGRYDEQHF.

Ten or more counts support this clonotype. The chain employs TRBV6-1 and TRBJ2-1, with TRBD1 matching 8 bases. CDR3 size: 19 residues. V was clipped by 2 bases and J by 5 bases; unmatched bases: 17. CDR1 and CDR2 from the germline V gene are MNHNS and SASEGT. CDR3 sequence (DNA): TGTGCCAGCAGTGAAACCGGCCGGGGGACAGGCCATATAGACAATGAGCAGTTCTTC. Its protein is CASSETGRGTGHIDNEQFF.

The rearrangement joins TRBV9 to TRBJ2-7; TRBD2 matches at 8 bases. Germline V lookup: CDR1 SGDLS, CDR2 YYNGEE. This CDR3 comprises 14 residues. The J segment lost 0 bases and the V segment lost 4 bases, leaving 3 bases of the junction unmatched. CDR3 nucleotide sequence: TGTGCCAGCAGCCCGGGACTAGTCTCCTACGAGCAGTACTTC. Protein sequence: CASSPGLVSYEQYF.

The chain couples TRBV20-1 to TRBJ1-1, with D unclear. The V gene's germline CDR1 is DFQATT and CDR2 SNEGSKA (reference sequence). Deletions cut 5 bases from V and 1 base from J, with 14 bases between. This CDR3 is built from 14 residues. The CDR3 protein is CSARGRSGNTEAFF. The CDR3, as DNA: TGCAGTGCTCGCGGGAGGTCGGGGAACACTGAAGCTTTCTTT.

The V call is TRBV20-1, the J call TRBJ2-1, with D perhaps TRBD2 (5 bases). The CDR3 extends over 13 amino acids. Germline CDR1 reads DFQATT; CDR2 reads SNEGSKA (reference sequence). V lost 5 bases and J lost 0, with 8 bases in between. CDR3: CSAGGLSYNEQFF. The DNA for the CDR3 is TGCAGTGCTGGCGGACTCTCCTACAATGAGCAGTTCTTC.

The CDR3 loop reads CAITGRSSGANVLTF. As DNA, the CDR3 is TGTGCCATAACCGGGAGATCCTCTGGGGCCAACGTCCTGACTTTC. This sequence joins TRBV2 and TRBJ2-6; weak D call: TRBD2 (6 bases). The V gene's germline CDR1 is SNHLY and CDR2 FYNNEI. CDR3 length: 15 amino acids. V shed 10 bases and J shed 0 bases, with 13 bases lying between them.

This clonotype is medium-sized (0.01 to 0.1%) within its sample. CDR3 nucleotide sequence: TGCGCCAGCAGAATGGACTATGGCTACACCTTC. Translation gives CASRMDYGYTF. The chain carries TRBV5-1 and TRBJ1-2; no clear D. CDR1 is SGHRS, CDR2 YFSETQ, per germline. V was cut by 5 bases and J by 3 bases, with 5 bases left in between. The CDR3 covers 11 residues.

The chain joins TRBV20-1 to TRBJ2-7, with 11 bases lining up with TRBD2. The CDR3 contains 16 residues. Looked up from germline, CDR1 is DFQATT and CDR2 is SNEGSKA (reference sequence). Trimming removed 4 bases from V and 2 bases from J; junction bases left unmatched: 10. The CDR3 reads CSAIAGGPLVTYEQYF. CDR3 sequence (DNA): TGCAGTGCTATAGCGGGAGGGCCTTTAGTAACCTACGAGCAGTACTTC.

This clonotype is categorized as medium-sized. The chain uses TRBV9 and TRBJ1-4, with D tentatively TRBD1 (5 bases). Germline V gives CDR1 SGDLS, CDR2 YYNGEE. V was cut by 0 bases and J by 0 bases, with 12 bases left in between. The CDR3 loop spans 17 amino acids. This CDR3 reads CASSVESGTATNEKLFF. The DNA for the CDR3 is TGTGCCAGCAGCGTAGAGAGCGGGACGGCAACTAATGAAAAACTGTTTTTT.

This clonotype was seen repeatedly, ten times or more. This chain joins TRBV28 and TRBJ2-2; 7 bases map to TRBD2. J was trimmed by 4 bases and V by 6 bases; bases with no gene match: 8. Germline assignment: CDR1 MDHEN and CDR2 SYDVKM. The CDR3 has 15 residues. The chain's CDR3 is CASSPASGFTGELFF. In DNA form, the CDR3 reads TGTGCCAGCAGCCCCGCTAGCGGCTTCACCGGGGAGCTGTTTTTT.

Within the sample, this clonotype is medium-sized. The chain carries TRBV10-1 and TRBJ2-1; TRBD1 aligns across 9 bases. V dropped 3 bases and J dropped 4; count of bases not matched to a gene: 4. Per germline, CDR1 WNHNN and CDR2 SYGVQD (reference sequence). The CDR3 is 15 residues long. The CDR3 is CASSDTGGPYNEQFF. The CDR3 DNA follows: TGCGCCAGCAGTGACACAGGGGGCCCTTACAATGAGCAGTTCTTC.

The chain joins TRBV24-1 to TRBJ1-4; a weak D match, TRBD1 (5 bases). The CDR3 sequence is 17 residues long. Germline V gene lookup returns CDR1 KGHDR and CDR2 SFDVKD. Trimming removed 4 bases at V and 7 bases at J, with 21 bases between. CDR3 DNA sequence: TGTGCCACCAGTGAGGGTGGGGCCAGAGGGAACACTGAAAAACTGTTTTTT. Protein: CATSEGGARGNTEKLFF.

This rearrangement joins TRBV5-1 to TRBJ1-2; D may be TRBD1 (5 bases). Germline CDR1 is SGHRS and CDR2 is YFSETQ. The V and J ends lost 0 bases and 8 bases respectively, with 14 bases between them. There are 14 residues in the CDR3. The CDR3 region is CASSLAGTDFGYTF. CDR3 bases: TGCGCCAGCAGCTTGGCCGGGACGGATTTCGGCTACACCTTC.

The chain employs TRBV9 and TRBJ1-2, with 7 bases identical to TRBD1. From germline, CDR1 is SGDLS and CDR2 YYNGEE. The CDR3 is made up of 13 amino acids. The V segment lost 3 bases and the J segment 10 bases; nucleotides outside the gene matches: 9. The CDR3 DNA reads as TGTGCCAGCAGCGCCCGGGACAGTAGGCACTACACCTTC. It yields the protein CASSARDSRHYTF.

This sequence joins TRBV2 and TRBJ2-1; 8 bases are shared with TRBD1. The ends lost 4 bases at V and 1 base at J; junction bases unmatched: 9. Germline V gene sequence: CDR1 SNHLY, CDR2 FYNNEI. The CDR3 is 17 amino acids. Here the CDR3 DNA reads TGTGCCAGCAGTGCGGGGACAGGTCTTGGGTCCTACAATGAGCAGTTCTTC. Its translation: CASSAGTGLGSYNEQFF.

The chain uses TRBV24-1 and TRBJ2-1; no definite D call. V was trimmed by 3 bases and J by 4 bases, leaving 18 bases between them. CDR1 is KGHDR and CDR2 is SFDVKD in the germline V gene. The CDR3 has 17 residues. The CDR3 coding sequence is TGTGCCACCAGTGATCGATTGCGTAGCCAGGAATACAATGAGCAGTTCTTC. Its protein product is CATSDRLRSQEYNEQFF.

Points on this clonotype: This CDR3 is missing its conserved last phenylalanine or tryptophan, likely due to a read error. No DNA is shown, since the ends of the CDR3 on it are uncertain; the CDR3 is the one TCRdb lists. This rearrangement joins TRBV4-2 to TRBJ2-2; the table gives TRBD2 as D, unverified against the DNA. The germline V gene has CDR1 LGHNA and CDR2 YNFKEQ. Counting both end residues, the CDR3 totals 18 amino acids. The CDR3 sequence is CASSQDRLAGGRTGERFC.